These T cell receptor beta chains were read from a single sample in a study of cytomegalovirus exposure and HLA in healthy donors. The table came from immunoSEQ multiplex PCR; TCRdb's copy has only in-frame clones and leaves some out. The sample lists 55,000 to 85,000 clones, about 94% occurring once. Sequencing was performed on PBMCs. These receptors were taken from a woman between 18 and 30 years old in good health and CMV-seronegative. Both conserved end residues are part of each CDR3. The order of the fields is D gene, V gene, J gene, CDR3 DNA, CDR3 protein. The D gene is left open where the match is weak.

NA	TRBV6-6	TRBJ2-7	TGTGCCAGCAGCCTGGGCCTTGCCTACGAGCAGTACTTC	CASSLGLAYEQYF
TRBD1	TRBV7-2	TRBJ2-7	TGTGCCAGCAGCTTAGGGACAGGGTACTACGAGCAGTACTTC	CASSLGTGYYEQYF
TRBD2	TRBV5-4	TRBJ2-1	TGTGCCAGCAGCTTGGGGGGGAGGGCCACGAATGAGCAGTTCTTC	CASSLGGRATNEQFF
TRBD1	TRBV6-1	TRBJ2-6	TGTGCCAGCAGTGAAGACAGGGGTGGGGCCAACGTCCTGACTTTC	CASSEDRGGANVLTF
NA	TRBV4-1	TRBJ2-3	TGCGCCAGCAGTTCACAGGGTATTTTGGATACGCAGTATTTT	CASSSQGILDTQYF
NA	TRBV5-4	TRBJ1-1	TGTGCCAGCAGCGCCCCAGGGGTTCCTTTGGACACTGAAGCTTTCTTT	CASSAPGVPLDTEAFF
NA	TRBV4-1	TRBJ2-1	TGCGCCAGCAGCCAAGGCCGCGCCGTCGGGTCCTACAATGAGCAGTTCTTC	CASSQGRAVGSYNEQFF
TRBD2	TRBV2	TRBJ2-2	TGTGCCAGCAGGCTGGGACTAGCGGGGGGGAACGGGGAGCTGTTTTTT	CASRLGLAGGNGELFF
NA	TRBV27	TRBJ2-1	TGTGCCAGCAGAGGAGTCACGCGCAATGAGCAGTTCTTC	CASRGVTRNEQFF
TRBD2	TRBV9	TRBJ2-3	TGTGCCAGCAGCGTAGAAACTAGCGGGAGTGGCACAGATACGCAGTATTTT	CASSVETSGSGTDTQYF
TRBD2	TRBV5-1	TRBJ2-1	TGCGCCAGCAGCTTGGAAATAGCGGGGGACTACAATGAGCAGTTCTTC	CASSLEIAGDYNEQFF